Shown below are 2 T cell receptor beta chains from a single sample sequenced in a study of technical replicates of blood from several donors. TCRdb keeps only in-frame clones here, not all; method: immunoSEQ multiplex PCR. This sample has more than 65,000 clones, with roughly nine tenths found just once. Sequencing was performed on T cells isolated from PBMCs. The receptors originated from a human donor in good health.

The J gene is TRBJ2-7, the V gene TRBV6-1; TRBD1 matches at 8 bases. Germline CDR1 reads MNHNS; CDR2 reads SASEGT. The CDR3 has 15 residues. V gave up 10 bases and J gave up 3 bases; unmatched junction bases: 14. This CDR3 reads CATYGVTGDGYEQYF. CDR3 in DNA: TGTGCCACCTACGGGGTGACAGGGGACGGCTACGAGCAGTACTTC.

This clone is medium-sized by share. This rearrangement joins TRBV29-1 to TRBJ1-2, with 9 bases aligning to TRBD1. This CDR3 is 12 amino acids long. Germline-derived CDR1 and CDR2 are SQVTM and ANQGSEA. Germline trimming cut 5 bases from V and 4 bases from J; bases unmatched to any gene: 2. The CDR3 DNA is TGCAGCGTTTCGGACAGGGGCTATGGCTACACCTTC. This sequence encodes CSVSDRGYGYTF.